This TCR beta chain was sequenced for a study of cytomegalovirus exposure and HLA in healthy donors. Notes on the study in general: Researchers reported in a later analysis that common viral pathogens appeared linked to several top clusters. In a later analysis, compared with equally common non-associated chains, HLA-associated beta chains were more expanded. The authors later found most CMV-associated TCR beta chains appeared HLA-restricted. HLA-A and HLA-B allele assignments for most subjects were reportedly predicted accurately using TCR beta sequences.

With V trimmed by 3 bases and J by 4 bases, 5 bases remained unmatched. Germline values: CDR1 SEHNR, CDR2 FQNEAQ (reference sequence). This CDR3 spans 14 amino acids. Comment on this clone: Antigen unknown.

The PCR contained 60 Vbeta and 13 Jbeta primers. Produced via immunoSEQ multiplex PCR; TCRdb's table is partial and in-frame only. The sample holds 120,000 or so clones, roughly 80% seen once. The specimen sequenced was PBMCs. This sequence was found in a man aged 25-45 years in good health and CMV-seronegative. The chain combines TRBV7-9 with TRBJ2-5; 7 nucleotides align to TRBD1. The CDR3 sequence: CASSFTGDGETQYF. The CDR3 coding sequence is TGTGCCAGCAGCTTTACAGGGGACGGAGAGACCCAGTACTTC.